This note documents a single TCR beta chain sequence. This clone came up once. Which antigen it targets is not known. The input lacks base qualities; no much larger clone sits a single base away. This entry comes from a study of Ad26.COV2.S vaccination and SARS-CoV-2 variants (dated by TCRdb to the early 2020s). Context from the whole study: Vaccine-arm donors came from COV1001, a multicentre, randomized, double-blind, placebo-controlled phase I-IIa trial of Ad26.COV2.S in healthy adults. Ad26.COV2.S was given intramuscularly at 5x10^10 or 1x10^11 viral particles, as a single shot or as two shots 56 days apart. The specificity and breadth of SARS-CoV-2-reactive T cell receptors after Ad26.COV2.S vaccination were assessed by TCRbeta repertoire sequencing. The TCR-sequenced set comprised around 30 samples: some 20 Ad26.COV2.S vaccine recipients, 5 placebo recipients and 8 SARS-CoV-2 convalescent individuals. Trial participants were randomized into five groups of five, in which low-dose or high-dose Ad26.COV2.S was given once or twice, or placebo was given on both occasions. Blinding of investigators to trial group allocation was maintained during experiments and outcome assessment.

Here is what the overall study found, with its caveats: Vaccine and placebo recipients had comparable non-spike TCR breadth, which fits with the vaccine containing only spike. The authors noted that the TCR breadth and depth analyses may have underestimated total T cell responses. The study was not powered for comparison of responses between vaccine doses or regimens. Compared with placebo recipients, Ad26.COV2.S recipients showed higher spike-specific TCR breadth (P = 0.0014). After vaccination, substantial breadth of spike-specific CD8+ and CD4+ T cell responses was reported.

This specimen's treatment or condition label, interpreted: around 19 received Ad26.COV2.S at low or high dose, single or two shots; 5 received placebo; per-sample allocation not given. For vaccine and placebo recipients, the sequenced repertoires came from samples collected on day 63 after the first injection. Between 29 July and 7 August 2020, Cohort 1b enrolled 25 adults aged 18-55 years at one site in Boston, USA. As a vaccine, Ad26.COV2.S was a replication-incompetent adenovirus type 26 vector that expressed a prefusion-stabilized SARS-CoV-2 spike protein derived from the original Wuhan strain. The immunoSEQ Assay was the method used to sequence TCRbeta CDR3 regions. After extraction, genomic DNA underwent amplification by bias-controlled multiplex PCR, followed by high-throughput sequencing. The study's own analysis went as follows. To quantify the absolute abundance of every unique TCRbeta CDR3 region, sequences were collapsed and filtered. Usable DNA was measured by amplifying reference genes present in all nucleated cells, and TCRbeta template counts were normalized to that usable DNA to estimate T cell fraction. Repertoire TCRs were annotated as SARS-CoV-2-specific when V gene, CDR3 amino acid sequence and J gene were exactly matched to a known reactive TCR set. The reference SARS-CoV-2 TCR set came from MIRA and was filtered for enrichment in COVID-19-positive ImmuneCODE repertoires, removing public or cross-reactive TCRs. Drawing on the MIRA antigens, annotated TCRs were analysed further at the level of specific ORF or position within ORF. Breadth was defined as annotated unique rearrangements over total unique productive rearrangements; depth was the summed frequency of those rearrangements. Two-sided Wilcoxon rank-sum tests were used to compare TCR breadth between groups. Not all clones reach the TCRdb copy of this immuneACCESS table, which keeps in-frame sequences only. Checked studies attribute under half of the gap to unresolved V genes and leave the rest unexplained. V and J calls plus clone size are reproduced from that table; the DNA served to infer D and trimming. Present in this sample are fewer than 400,000 clones, 75% to 90% of which were seen just once. The ten largest clones add up to 1.5% to 2% of the sample.

V sheds 6 bases and J sheds 8 bases, leaving 16 bases between their ends. Based on the germline V gene, the CDR1 and CDR2 sequences are MDHEN and SYDVKM. Counted from cysteine to phenylalanine, this CDR3 has 14 amino acids. Just CDR3 DNA is preserved here, 42 bases in frame from base 1. The sample consisted of peripheral blood, taken in a trial of Ad26.COV2.S vaccine versus placebo. This receptor chain uses TRBV28 and TRBJ1-4; the D gene is unclear. The sequence was obtained from a person between 18 and 60 years old who received the Ad26.COV2.S COVID-19 vaccine or a placebo. CDR3 region: CASRPARVGEKLFF. The base sequence is TGTGCCAGCAGACCAGCAAGGGTAGGAGAAAAACTGTTTTTT.